Listed here are 18 T cell receptor beta chains from one sample, sequenced in a study of blood T cell repertoires in COVID-19. The protocol was immunoSEQ multiplex PCR, while the TCRdb copy is restricted to in-frame clones and leaves out a portion. The sample includes nearly 200,000 clones, 80% to 85% of them seen just once. The specimen sequenced was PBMCs or T cells enriched from blood (not recorded which). These receptors came from a man aged 35 to 55 who had recovered from COVID-19.

The V and J genes are TRBV7-3 and TRBJ2-5; 11 bases agree with TRBD1. The germline V gene encodes CDR1 SGHTA and CDR2 FQGTGA. With V trimmed by 7 bases and J by 5 bases, 9 bases remained unmatched. The CDR3 sequence is 15 residues long. CDR3 sequence reads: CASTWTGGAGETQYF. The DNA of the CDR3 is TGTGCCAGCACCTGGACAGGGGGCGCAGGGGAGACCCAGTACTTC.

The rearrangement uses TRBV18 and TRBJ1-3; 9 bases map to TRBD1. V was pared by 6 bases and J by 0 bases, with 9 bases of the junction left unmatched. This CDR3 has 17 amino acids. From germline, CDR1 is KGHSH and CDR2 LQKENI. CDR3 amino acids: CASSTTGGHYSGNTIYF. CDR3 coding DNA: TGTGCCAGCTCCACGACAGGGGGACATTACTCTGGAAACACCATATATTTT.

The chain has TRBV5-1 and TRBJ2-2; D is perhaps TRBD2 (5 bases). This CDR3 comprises 16 residues. Deletions cut 2 bases from V and 4 bases from J, with 15 bases between. Germline CDR1 and CDR2: SGHRS and YFSETQ. The CDR3 DNA sequence: TGCGCCAGCAGCTTCTTCGGGCTAGCCGTCACCGGGGAGCTGTTTTTT. Protein: CASSFFGLAVTGELFF.

This chain uses TRBV6-5 with TRBJ1-4; D perhaps matches TRBD1 (5 bases). CDR3 length equals 13 residues. V lost 7 bases, J lost 8 bases, and 14 bases lay in between. Germline assignment: CDR1 MNHEY and CDR2 SVGAGI. The CDR3 sequence: CASKLGVWEKLFF. The CDR3 DNA sequence: TGTGCCAGCAAGCTAGGGGTCTGGGAAAAACTGTTTTTT.

The rearrangement uses TRBV30 and TRBJ1-1, with D perhaps TRBD1 (6 bases). CDR1 and CDR2 (germline): GTSNPN, SVGIG (reference sequence). The CDR3 consists of 14 residues. V was trimmed by 7 bases and J by 0 bases, leaving 15 bases between them. The CDR3, as DNA: TGTGCCTCAGGGGCAGGGGTCCTGAACACTGAAGCTTTCTTT. Translation gives CASGAGVLNTEAFF. The whole variable domain, remainder taken from reference TRBV30 and TRBJ1-1, is SQTIHQWPATLVQPVGSPLSLECTVEGTSNPNLYWYRQAAGRGLQLLFYSVGIGQISSEVPQNLSASRPQDRQFILSSKKLLLSDSGFYLCASGAGVLNTEAFFGQGTRLTVV.

The V gene is TRBV2, the J gene TRBJ2-1; D gene uncertain. The CDR3 runs to 12 residues. The V gene's germline CDR1 is SNHLY and CDR2 FYNNEI. V dropped 5 bases and J dropped 6 bases, with 8 bases sitting between them. The CDR3 protein is CASSREFNEQFF. The CDR3 DNA reads TGTGCCAGCAGTAGAGAATTCAATGAGCAGTTCTTC.

J is TRBJ2-7 and V is TRBV7-9; D gene unclear. The germline gives CDR1 SEHNR, CDR2 FQNEAQ (reference sequence). The CDR3 is made up of 13 amino acids. V was pared by 1 base and J by 3 bases, with 7 bases between. CDR3 sequence: CASSLVWSYEQYF. As DNA, the CDR3 is TGTGCCAGCAGCTTAGTCTGGAGCTACGAGCAGTACTTC.

The V and J genes are TRBV3-1 (or the pseudogene TRBV3-2) and TRBJ2-3; 13 nucleotides align to TRBD2. The V and J ends lost 8 bases and 4 bases, in that order; junction bases with no gene match: 3. This CDR3 spans 14 amino acids. The V gene's germline CDR1 is LGHDT and CDR2 YNNKEL (reference sequence). The CDR3 spells CASQTSGGADTQYF. CDR3 nucleotide sequence: TGTGCCAGCCAAACTAGCGGGGGGGCAGATACGCAGTATTTT.

A few counts support this clone. The rearrangement links TRBV28 to TRBJ1-3; D call uncertain. This CDR3 comprises 15 residues. V lost 2 bases and J lost 4, with 12 bases in between. Germline V gene data show CDR1 as MDHEN and CDR2 as SYDVKM. CDR3 region: CASSLRRSPGNTIYF. In nucleotides, the CDR3 is TGTGCCAGCAGTTTACGCCGGAGCCCGGGAAACACCATATATTTT.

The rearrangement joins TRBV2 to TRBJ2-1; 12 bases fit TRBD2. Trimming removed 6 bases from V and 0 bases from J; junction bases left unmatched: 15. Germline assignment: CDR1 SNHLY and CDR2 FYNNEI. The CDR3 loop spans 20 amino acids. CDR3 DNA sequence: TGTGCCAGCAGCGCCCTAACTAGCGGGGGGTCCCCAAGCTCCTACAATGAGCAGTTCTTC. Its protein product is CASSALTSGGSPSSYNEQFF.

The rearrangement uses TRBV28 and TRBJ1-4, with 9 bases that match TRBD1. This CDR3 region has 14 residues. J was trimmed by 9 bases and V by 6 bases; bases with no gene match: 8. Germline CDR1 and CDR2: MDHEN and SYDVKM. CDR3 coding DNA: TGTGCCAGCAGCCTTCGGGGGACAGGGAAAAAACTGTTTTTT. Its translation is CASSLRGTGKKLFF.

This rearrangement joins TRBV10-3 to TRBJ1-3, with TRBD1 as a possible D gene (5 bases). The CDR3 covers 16 residues. V was clipped by 6 bases and J by 0 bases, with 15 bases between them. Germline values: CDR1 ENHRY, CDR2 SYGVKD. CDR3 sequence: CAIRPWGGDSGNTIYF. Here the CDR3 DNA reads TGTGCCATCAGGCCGTGGGGGGGAGACTCTGGAAACACCATATATTTT.

The chain recombines TRBV18 with TRBJ1-1; a weak D match, TRBD1 (6 bases). Germline V lookup: CDR1 KGHSH, CDR2 LQKENI. Trimming took off 2 bases at V and 2 bases at J, with 18 bases between the two ends. This CDR3 has 17 amino acids. The CDR3 sequence: CASSPTGNPPLNTEAFF. The CDR3 DNA sequence: TGTGCCAGCTCACCAACAGGGAACCCTCCACTAAACACTGAAGCTTTCTTT.

This chain joins TRBV7-6 and TRBJ1-5; perhaps TRBD1 as D (6 bases). V dropped 1 base and J dropped 5 bases, with 15 bases sitting between them. The CDR3 spans 16 residues. Per germline, CDR1 SGHVS and CDR2 FNYEAQ. Here the CDR3 reads CASSLESGGIDQPQHF. The CDR3 nucleotides read TGTGCCAGCAGCTTAGAATCGGGGGGCATCGATCAGCCCCAGCATTTT.

The chain is built from TRBV7-9 and TRBJ1-1; D remains unclear. Germline V gene lookup returns CDR1 SEHNR and CDR2 FQNEAQ (reference sequence). The CDR3 runs 17 residues. Trimming shortened V by 4 bases and J by 5 bases, and 23 bases separated the two germline ends. The CDR3 DNA reads as TGTGCCAGCAGCTCCTCTTTGGGAGGCCCGGGCGGGACTGAAGCTTTCTTT. It translates to CASSSSLGGPGGTEAFF.

This chain joins TRBV6-1 and TRBJ1-3; possibly TRBD1 for D (5 bases). With 2 bases removed from V and 3 bases from J, the gap between germline ends came to 14 bases. Germline CDR1 reads MNHNS; CDR2 reads SASEGT. This CDR3 spans 16 amino acids. The CDR3 DNA reads TGTGCCAGCAGTGAACATGGGGGACTTTTTGGAAACACCATATATTTT. Translated: CASSEHGGLFGNTIYF.

This clone has just one count. The chain has TRBV27 and TRBJ1-2; D is perhaps TRBD1 (5 bases). This CDR3 region has 15 residues. Trimming cost V 4 bases and J 5 bases, with 17 bases left between them. CDR1 MNHEY and CDR2 SMNVEV come from the germline V gene (reference sequence). As DNA, the CDR3 is TGTGCCAGCAGTTCCGGGGGTGGGGGAGAATATGGCTACACCTTC. Amino acids: CASSSGGGGEYGYTF.

The chain is built from TRBV7-6 and TRBJ1-6, with 9 nucleotides matching TRBD1. The germline V gene has CDR1 SGHVS and CDR2 FNYEAQ. The junction had 11 bases not matched to a gene; V was cut back by 1 base and J by 10 bases. CDR3 length: 17 residues. As DNA, the CDR3 is TGTGCCAGCAGCTTAGAGGGACAGGGCACAATTTACTCACCCCTCCACTTT. The encoded protein is CASSLEGQGTIYSPLHF.